What follows are 5 T cell receptor gamma chains derived from one specimen sequenced in a study of intestinal T cells in coeliac disease. Genomic DNA came from ten approximately 4.9-µm formalin-fixed paraffin-embedded scrolls per case. Using roughly 200 ng of biopsy DNA, TRG was amplified with LymphoTrack primers. TCRdb re-called the multiplex PCR reads with CATT. The data hold around 900 gamma-chain clones, with roughly 46% observed a single time. Specimen: a duodenal biopsy. The receptors come from a human donor with celiac disease.

The chain combines TRGV2 with TRGJ1 or TRGJ2. CDR3 size: 12 residues. After removal of 5 bases from V and 11 bases from J, the junction contained 12 bases not matched to a gene. Germline V gives CDR1 EGSNGY, CDR2 YDSYNSKV. CDR3: CATWGRGGQKLF. The CDR3 DNA reads as TGTGCCACCTGGGGACGAGGCGGCCAGAAACTCTTT.

The chain carries TRGV9 and TRGJ1 or TRGJ2. With V trimmed by 5 bases and J by 2 bases, 12 bases remained unmatched. The CDR3 runs 15 residues. Germline V gene data show CDR1 as GITISATS and CDR2 as ISYDGTV (reference sequence). CDR3 nucleotides: TGTGCCTTGTGGGGCGGCGGAATTGATTATTATAAGAAACTCTTT. This translates into CALWGGGIDYYKKLF.

The V and J genes are TRGV10 and TRGJP1. TRGV10 is filed as an ORF, its function uncertain. Trimming cost V 8 bases and J 8 bases; bases outside gene matches: 15. The CDR3 loop spans 15 amino acids. CDR3 sequence reads: CAAWDLSGGGWFKIF. In DNA form, the CDR3 reads TGTGCTGCGTGGGATCTAAGTGGGGGGGGTTGGTTCAAGATATTT.

The chain employs TRGV3 and TRGJ1 or TRGJ2. CDR3 length: 13 residues. The trim removed 10 bases at V and 0 bases at J, leaving 9 bases unmatched. In germline, CDR1 is VTNTFY, CDR2 YDVSTARD (reference sequence). CDR3 nucleotide sequence: TGTGCCACTGGGACAGGGAATTATTATAAGAAACTCTTT. Its translation: CATGTGNYYKKLF.

Points on this clone: A read error likely explains why the TCRdb protein, taken from a much larger clone, differs from this DNA's translation at residue 9; the protein shown is translated from the DNA. The chain couples TRGV4 to TRGJ1 or TRGJ2. Germline trimming cut 4 bases from V and 5 bases from J; bases unmatched to any gene: 11. Germline CDR1 and CDR2: EGSTGY and YDSYTSSV. The CDR3 is 14 residues long. The DNA of the CDR3 is TGTGCCACCTGGGAGCTCCCGTATCATTATAAGAAACTCTTT. Translation gives CATWELPYHYKKLF.